Listed here are 11 T cell receptor beta chains from one sample, sequenced in a study of blood T cells in healthy people across ages. With a J-beta primer mix and a sample-barcoded 5' primer, a second PCR ran about 6 to 11 cycles. TCRdb re-called the 5' RACE reads with MiXCR, one entry per CDR3 protein. Altogether 700,000 to 950,000 distinct CDR3 sequences are present, about three fifths being singletons, with the ten largest covering over 20%. The material sequenced was blood. Receptors originate from a man aged 25 to 40 in good health.

CDR3 amino acids: CASSTGQETYEQYF. For the CDR3, the DNA is TGTGCCAGCAGTACAGGACAGGAAACCTACGAGCAGTACTTC. V gene TRBV7-8 combines with J gene TRBJ2-4; TRBD1 aligns across 7 bases. Judging by the DNA end, TRBJ2-7 fits better; the J call may be wrong. In germline, CDR1 is SGHVS, CDR2 FQNEAQ. The CDR3 covers 14 residues.

The chain has TRBV4-1 and TRBJ2-7, with a weak D call TRBD2 (5 bases). Germline loops: CDR1 MGHRA, CDR2 YSYEKL. This CDR3 has 13 residues. Trimming left V 11 bases short and J 0 bases short, with 14 bases between. The CDR3 DNA sequence: TGCGCCCCATGGCGGGCCCCCTCCTACGAGCAGTACTTC. Protein: CAPWRAPSYEQYF.

This clonotype has at least ten counts. The rearrangement uses TRBV29-1 and TRBJ2-5; D is undetermined. Germline loops: CDR1 SQVTM, CDR2 ANQGSEA. V lost 4 bases, J lost 4 bases, and 7 bases lay in between. This CDR3 has 11 residues. CDR3 coding DNA: TGCAGCGTTGTGGATACAGAGACCCAGTACTTC. Translated: CSVVDTETQYF.

This clonotype was observed a handful of times. CDR3 sequence: CASSPLTGAEYEQYF. DNA for the CDR3: TGTGCCAGCAGCCCGTTGACGGGGGCGGAGTACGAGCAGTACTTC. The chain carries TRBV4-2 and TRBJ2-4; D is tentatively TRBD1 or TRBD2 (6 bases each). TRBJ2-7 matches the DNA end more closely, so the J call is doubtful. Germline-derived CDR1 and CDR2 are LGHNA and YNFKEQ. This CDR3 region has 15 residues.

The chain couples TRBV20-1 to TRBJ2-7; D gene uncertain. Germline CDR1 DFQATT, CDR2 SNEGSKA (reference sequence). There are 13 residues in the CDR3. Between the trimmed V and J ends, which lost 2 bases and 0 bases, there was a span of 8 bases. CDR3 in amino acids: CSARNWASYEQYF. CDR3 bases: TGCAGTGCTAGAAATTGGGCCTCCTACGAGCAGTACTTC.

The chain joins TRBV5-1 to TRBJ2-1; 12 bases match TRBD2. The V gene's germline CDR1 is SGHRS and CDR2 YFSETQ. This CDR3 contains 15 residues. V was pared by 4 bases and J by 9 bases, with 8 bases of the junction left unmatched. In nucleotides, the CDR3 is TGCGCCAGCAGCCGGACTAGCGGGACCCCGGGTGAGCAGTTCTTC. Its translation is CASSRTSGTPGEQFF.

The V call is TRBV6-6, the J call TRBJ2-1; the D gene could be TRBD1 or TRBD2 (5 bases each). This CDR3 comprises 13 residues. The V gene's germline CDR1 is MNHNY and CDR2 SVGAGI (reference sequence). Trimming cost V 5 bases and J 10 bases, with 15 bases left between them. The CDR3 DNA follows: TGTGCCAGCAGTGAGGGACGCCACCGCGAGCAGTTCTTC. This encodes CASSEGRHREQFF.

This chain uses TRBV7-6 with TRBJ2-1; TRBD1 or TRBD2 may be the D gene (6 bases each). There are 16 residues in the CDR3. Between the trimmed V and J ends, which lost 3 bases and 4 bases, there was a span of 16 bases. Germline V gene data show CDR1 as SGHVS and CDR2 as FNYEAQ. The CDR3: CASSFRRRGAYNEQFF. The CDR3 bases are TGTGCCAGCAGCTTCCGTCGAAGGGGGGCGTACAATGAGCAGTTCTTC.

V gene TRBV4-2 combines with J gene TRBJ2-7, with D perhaps assigned TRBD1 or TRBD2 (5 bases each). The CDR3 length is 15 residues. Germline V gene sequence: CDR1 LGHNA, CDR2 YNFKEQ. The V end was cut by 2 bases, the J end by 2 bases, with 13 bases between. This CDR3 is CASSQRDGGPYEQYF. CDR3 nucleotide sequence: TGTGCCAGCAGCCAAAGGGACGGTGGGCCCTACGAGCAGTACTTC.

The V gene is TRBV7-2, the J gene TRBJ2-1; 12 nucleotides agree with TRBD2. Germline CDR1 and CDR2: SGHTA and FQGNSA. J was trimmed by 7 bases and V by 7 bases; bases with no gene match: 5. The CDR3 spans 14 residues. CDR3 nucleotide sequence: TGTGCCAGCACACTAGCGGGGGGTAGGAATGAGCAGTTCTTC. Translation: CASTLAGGRNEQFF.

This clonotype was counted between two and nine times. V and J are TRBV27 and TRBJ2-3, with TRBD2 identical over 7 bases. The CDR3 is made up of 14 amino acids. The J segment lost 1 base and the V segment lost 6 bases, leaving 4 bases of the junction unmatched. CDR1 and CDR2 from the germline V gene are MNHEY and SMNVEV (reference sequence). CDR3 protein: CASSGLAGTDTQYF. DNA of the CDR3: TGTGCCAGCAGCGGGCTAGCGGGCACAGATACGCAGTATTTT.